This TCR beta chain was documented in a study of T cells in Graves' hyperthyroidism and ophthalmopathy. There were TCR beta CDR3 regions amplified from RNA transcripts. An initial round of RT-PCR targeting the TCR CDR3 relied on the HTBI primer set. TCRdb re-derived calls from the multiplex PCR reads in MiXCR, one entry per CDR3 protein. The table lists around 300,000 distinct CDR3 sequences, 13% to 15% of them singletons. This clonotype was picked up many times. The germline V gene encodes CDR1 LGHDT and CDR2 YNNKEL (reference sequence). Trimming stripped 4 bases from V and 3 bases from J, with 16 bases between. The CDR3 extends over 15 amino acids.

Sample: blood. The chain employs TRBV3-1 and TRBJ2-7, with D maybe TRBD1 (6 bases). This sequence was found in a woman aged 45-59 years with Graves' hyperthyroidism that later progressed to Graves' ophthalmopathy. The CDR3 DNA is TGTGCCAGCAGCCGGGATGGGGGCCGAGGCTACGAGCAGTACTTC. This gives the protein CASSRDGGRGYEQYF.